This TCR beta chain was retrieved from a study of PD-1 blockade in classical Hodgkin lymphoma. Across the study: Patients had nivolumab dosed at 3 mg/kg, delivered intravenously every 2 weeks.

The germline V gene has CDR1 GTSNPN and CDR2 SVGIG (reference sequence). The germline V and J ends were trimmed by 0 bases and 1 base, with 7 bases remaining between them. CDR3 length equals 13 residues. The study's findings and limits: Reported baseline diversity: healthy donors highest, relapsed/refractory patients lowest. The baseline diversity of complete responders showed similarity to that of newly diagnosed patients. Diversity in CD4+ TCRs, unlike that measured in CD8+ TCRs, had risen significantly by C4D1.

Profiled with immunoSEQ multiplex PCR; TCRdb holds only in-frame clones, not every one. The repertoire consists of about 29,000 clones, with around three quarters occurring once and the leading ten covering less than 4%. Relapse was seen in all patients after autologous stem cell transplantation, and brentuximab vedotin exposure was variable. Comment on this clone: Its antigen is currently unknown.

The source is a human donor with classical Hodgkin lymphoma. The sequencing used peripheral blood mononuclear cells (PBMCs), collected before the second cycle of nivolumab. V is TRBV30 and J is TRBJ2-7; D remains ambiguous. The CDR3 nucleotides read TGTGCCTGGAGTGTGTCCAAGTCCTACGAGCAGTACTTC. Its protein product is CAWSVSKSYEQYF. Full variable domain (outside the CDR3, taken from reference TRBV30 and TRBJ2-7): SQTIHQWPATLVQPVGSPLSLECTVEGTSNPNLYWYRQAAGRGLQLLFYSVGIGQISSEVPQNLSASRPQDRQFILSSKKLLLSDSGFYLCAWSVSKSYEQYFGPGTRLTVT.